This TCR beta chain is drawn from a study of blood T cells in healthy people across ages. General observations from the study: Age showed a roughly linear inverse relationship with TCR beta diversity per million T cells. More naive CD4+ cells and higher diversity were found in long-lived than in aged donors.

Each donor's blood draw was 8.5 to 10 milliliters of peripheral blood. PCR was performed a second time for about 6 to 11 cycles using a sample-barcoded 5' primer and a J-beta primer mix. MiXCR, applied by TCRdb to the 5' RACE reads, yields one record per CDR3 protein. The sample has hundreds of thousands of distinct CDR3 sequences, just over 55% seen once. Remarks on this clonotype: Its antigen is currently unknown.

The source is a middle-aged man in good health. Sequencing input: blood.

The chain's CDR3 is CSVVELLETQYF. CDR3 bases: TGCAGCGTTGTAGAGCTGTTGGAGACCCAGTACTTC. This chain uses TRBV29-1 with TRBJ2-5; D remains ambiguous. Trimming removed 4 bases at V and 5 bases at J, with 11 bases between. CDR1 is SQVTM, CDR2 ANQGSEA, per germline. The CDR3 is made up of 12 amino acids.